This TCR beta chain was identified during a study of CD8 T cells in ankylosing spondylitis. Study results and caveats: Apparently characteristic of ankylosing spondylitis blood was a TCR beta motif (about 8 highly homologous variants). Within peripheral blood, clones linked to disease were CD8+ and relatively rare.

There are a few counts of this clonotype. Its antigen is currently unknown. TCRdb called the 5' RACE reads again in MiXCR, with one record for every CDR3 protein. The table shows 200,000 to 250,000 distinct CDR3 sequences, with under 12% occurring only once. The sequencing input was blood, either unsorted or a sorted T cell fraction (not recorded which). The receptor's source is a male donor with ankylosing spondylitis or in good health (not recorded which).

This CDR3 reads CASSFNRPNQPQHF. DNA of the CDR3: TGTGCCAGCAGTTTCAACAGACCGAATCAGCCCCAGCATTTT. The chain uses TRBV12-3 or TRBV12-4 and TRBJ1-5, with D uncertain. CDR3 size: 14 residues. V was clipped by 3 bases and J by 4 bases, with 10 bases between them.